These T cell receptor beta chains were read from a single sample in a study of T cells in Graves' hyperthyroidism and ophthalmopathy. MiXCR, applied by TCRdb to the multiplex PCR reads, yields one record per CDR3 protein. This table holds some 600,000 distinct CDR3 sequences, over 11% found once. Specimen: blood. The receptors stem from a woman younger than 45 with Graves' hyperthyroidism that later progressed to Graves' ophthalmopathy. The CDR3 runs from the conserved cysteine through the conserved F or W. The D gene is left open where the match is weak. Where a row states a size, it is once, few, many or the class of an expanded clone; other rows omit it.

abundance	v_gene	j_gene	d_gene	CDR3nt	CDR3aa
.	TRBV12-3/TRBV12-4	TRBJ2-3	.	TGTGCCAGCAGTTTAGGCGCCGCGCGCACAGATACGCAGTATTTT	CASSLGAARTDTQYF
many	TRBV20-1	TRBJ1-1	.	TGCAGTGCTCAGAAAGGATTGAACACTGAAGCTTTCTTT	CSAQKGLNTEAFF
few	TRBV30	TRBJ2-5	TRBD2	TGTGCCTGGAAGGTTGGCGCGGGAGGATCAGAGACCCAGTACTTC	CAWKVGAGGSETQYF
many	TRBV6-1	TRBJ1-1	.	TGTGCCAGCAGTGGCATCTCCAGCACTGAAGCTTTCTTT	CASSGISSTEAFF
many	TRBV12-3/TRBV12-4	TRBJ1-2	.	TGTGCCAGCAGCCCCGCAGGAGGGTCCAACTATGGCTACACCTTC	CASSPAGGSNYGYTF
.	TRBV19	TRBJ1-5	.	TGTGCCAGTAGTATAAGGACAAATAGCAATCAGCCCCAGCATTTT	CASSIRTNSNQPQHF
.	TRBV2	TRBJ2-5	.	TGTGCCAGCAGTCGGGGGACAGCCCAAGAGACCCAGTACTTC	CASSRGTAQETQYF
.	TRBV10-3	TRBJ2-2	TRBD1	TGTGCCATCAGAGCCAGGGACAGGGACACCGGGGAGCTGTTTTTT	CAIRARDRDTGELFF
many	TRBV5-6	TRBJ1-5	.	TGTGCCAGCAGCTCAAAGGACAGAAATCAGCCCCAGCATTTT	CASSSKDRNQPQHF
.	TRBV6-2/TRBV6-3	TRBJ1-5	.	TGTGCCAGCAGTTATCCGGGACTCCCTACTGAAAATCAGCCCCAGCATTTT	CASSYPGLPTENQPQHF
.	TRBV2	TRBJ2-7	TRBD2	TGTGCCAGCAGTGACGAGGGCGGGAGCTCCTACGAGCAGTACTTC	CASSDEGGSSYEQYF
few	TRBV27	TRBJ1-2	.	TGTGCCAGCAGCCTCTCAGGCCACACAAAGCCCTCTGGCTACACCTTC	CASSLSGHTKPSGYTF
many	TRBV30	TRBJ1-5	.	TGTGCCTGGAGTGAACAGACAGGCGCTAATCAGCCCCAGCATTTT	CAWSEQTGANQPQHF
few	TRBV5-1	TRBJ2-7	TRBD1	TGCGCCAGCAGCTTCGAGGGACAGAACTACGAGCAGTACTTC	CASSFEGQNYEQYF
.	TRBV6-5	TRBJ1-3	.	TGTGCCAGCAGTTACGAGGGACTGAGCTCTGGAAACACCATATATTTT	CASSYEGLSSGNTIYF
many	TRBV6-1	TRBJ2-1	.	TGTGCCAGCAGTGAACCCATTGCGGGGTCCGGCTACAATGAGCAGTTCTTC	CASSEPIAGSGYNEQFF
many	TRBV28	TRBJ1-4	.	TGTGCCAGCAGTTTACCGGTAGAAAAACTGTTTTTT	CASSLPVEKLFF
many	TRBV12-3/TRBV12-4	TRBJ1-3	TRBD1	TGTGCCAGCAGTCGGGACAGTTGGACCCCTGGAAACACCATATATTTT	CASSRDSWTPGNTIYF
many	TRBV12-3/TRBV12-4	TRBJ1-1	.	TGTGCCAGCAGTTTCGTCGCCTCGGGCACTGAAGCTTTCTTT	CASSFVASGTEAFF
.	TRBV6-2/TRBV6-3	TRBJ1-2	TRBD1	TGTGCCAGCAATAGACCCGGGACAGGGGGCGCGGGGGTATATGGCTACACCTTC	CASNRPGTGGAGVYGYTF
many	TRBV7-9	TRBJ1-1	.	TGTGCCGCCGCGACAGTTGCCACTGAAGCTTTCTTT	CAAATVATEAFF
.	TRBV5-1	TRBJ2-6	.	TGCGCCAGCAGCTTGACTTGGAGCTCTGGGGCCAACGTCCTGACTTTC	CASSLTWSSGANVLTF
many	TRBV6-1	TRBJ2-1	.	TGTGCCAGCAGCCCCTCGGCATACTCCTACAATGAGCAGTTCTTC	CASSPSAYSYNEQFF
many	TRBV5-8	TRBJ1-2	TRBD1	TGTGCCAGCAGCAGTTACAGGGGGCGAGGCTACACCTTC	CASSSYRGRGYTF
many	TRBV4-1	TRBJ2-3	.	TGCGCCAGCAGCCAATCCCCCGGTGGTGGGCGAAGCACAGATACGCAGTATTTT	CASSQSPGGGRSTDTQYF
.	TRBV11-2	TRBJ2-7	.	TGTGCCAGCAGCCCAATCGGTGGCACCTACGAGCAGTACTTC	CASSPIGGTYEQYF
many	TRBV19	TRBJ1-1	TRBD1	TGTGCCAGTAGTGGGACAGGAGAAATGAACACTGAAGCTTTCTTT	CASSGTGEMNTEAFF
many	TRBV12-3/TRBV12-4	TRBJ1-2	.	TGTGCCAGCAGTCCCGAATGGGGCGCCGGGGGCTATGGCTACACCTTC	CASSPEWGAGGYGYTF
few	TRBV19	TRBJ2-6	TRBD1	TGTGCCAGTAGTCCGGGACAGGGCCGACGTTCTGGGGCCAACGTCCTGACTTTC	CASSPGQGRRSGANVLTF
many	TRBV2	TRBJ2-2	.	TGTGCCAGCAGTGGGCCAAGCGGCACCGGGGAGCTGTTTTTT	CASSGPSGTGELFF
.	TRBV29-1	TRBJ2-7	.	TGCAGCTGTTGGTCTTTTTTGGCGGGCTCCTACGAGCAGTACTTC	CSCWSFLAGSYEQYF
many	TRBV5-6	TRBJ1-3	.	TGTGCCAGCAGCCGGCTGTGGAGGGGGTACTCTGGAAACACCATATATTTT	CASSRLWRGYSGNTIYF
.	TRBV6-5	TRBJ1-4	.	TGTGCCAGCAGTTACTCCAGTGTAGAGAGGGATGAAAAACTGTTTTTT	CASSYSSVERDEKLFF
.	TRBV11-3	TRBJ2-1	.	TGTGCCAGCAGCCTCCGTCCCACTGGCTATGAGCAGTTCTTC	CASSLRPTGYEQFF
many	TRBV5-1	TRBJ1-2	.	TGCGCCAGCAGCTCGTGGAAAGCTGGCTACACCTTC	CASSSWKAGYTF
many	TRBV30	TRBJ2-1	TRBD2	TGTGCCTGGAGTGTCATCGGGAGGAGCGATGAGCAGTTCTTC	CAWSVIGRSDEQFF
.	TRBV9	TRBJ2-7	.	TGTGCCAGCAGCGCGAATGACTATTCCTACGAGCAGTACTTC	CASSANDYSYEQYF
many	TRBV2	TRBJ2-7	.	TGTGCCAGCAGTCGAGGGACACCCTTTTACGAGCAGTACTTC	CASSRGTPFYEQYF
many	TRBV7-2	TRBJ1-2	.	TGTGCCAGCAGCTTAATTGTAGGACACGGAGTCAACTATGGCTACACCTTC	CASSLIVGHGVNYGYTF
many	TRBV20-1	TRBJ2-7	TRBD1	TGCAGTGCTAAACCTACAGGGGGCGGTGAGCAGTACTTC	CSAKPTGGGEQYF
few	TRBV19	TRBJ1-6	.	TGTGCCAGTAGACCAGCTACAAATTCACCCCTCCACTTT	CASRPATNSPLHF
many	TRBV10-3	TRBJ2-5	TRBD1	TGTGCCATAATCAGCAGCCGGGACAGGGGGCGGATCCAAGAGACCCAGTACTTC	CAIISSRDRGRIQETQYF
many	TRBV28	TRBJ2-1	.	TGTGCCAGCATCAGGCAGGGAGGTGCGTTGGAGCAGTTCTTC	CASIRQGGALEQFF
.	TRBV20-1	TRBJ2-2	.	TGCAGTGCTAGAGATGGAAAGGGGGCCGGGGAGCTGTTTTTT	CSARDGKGAGELFF
many	TRBV28	TRBJ2-5	TRBD2	TGTGCCAGCAGTTCCGGGACTAGCGGTTTTGTGGACTTC	CASSSGTSGFVDF
many	TRBV28	TRBJ2-7	TRBD2	TGTGCCAGCAGCCAGACGGGGGGCGAGCAGTACTTC	CASSQTGGEQYF
.	TRBV5-1	TRBJ2-7	TRBD1	TGCGCCAGCCGCCACTCCCACAGGGGCCCGCCCTACGAGCAGTACTTC	CASRHSHRGPPYEQYF
.	TRBV11-3	TRBJ2-5	.	TGTGCCAGCAGCTTCGGGGCTAGCACACAAGAGACCCAGTACTTC	CASSFGASTQETQYF
many	TRBV2	TRBJ2-2	TRBD2	TGTGCCAGCAGTGAACTAGCGGGAGTAAGCGGGGAGCTGTTTTTT	CASSELAGVSGELFF
few	TRBV19	TRBJ1-5	TRBD1	TGTGCCACCCGACAGGGGTATAGCAATCAGCCCCAGCATTTT	CATRQGYSNQPQHF
many	TRBV27	TRBJ2-1	TRBD2	TGTGCCAGCAGTTCCCCCATAGCGGGAGGGAAATACAATGAGCAGTTCTTC	CASSSPIAGGKYNEQFF